The clone carrying this T cell receptor beta chain was observed a handful of times. The antigen is unknown. This entry belongs to a study of blood T cells in healthy people across ages. A second PCR, run for about 7 to 12 cycles, used a sample-barcoded 5' primer plus a J-beta primer mix. Every molecule of cDNA carried a tag from a template-switch adaptor with 12 random nucleotides. TCRdb called the 5' RACE reads again in MiXCR, with one record for every CDR3 protein. In the table there are 550,000 to 750,000 distinct CDR3 sequences, roughly 21% of which are singletons. The CDR3 is 15 residues long. Germline V gives CDR1 SGHRS, CDR2 YFSETQ. Trimming stripped 2 bases from V and 5 bases from J, with 16 bases between. Aged roughly 6 to 90, donors were systemically healthy Caucasians from Russia. The study isolated at least 6.5 million PBMCs from each sample. Points from the study as a whole: Unknown CMV status may confound age-related changes in expanded clones.

The sequencing sample was made of blood. The receptor's source is a man between 70 and 80 years old in good health. The chain employs TRBV5-1 and TRBJ2-5; perhaps TRBD1 as D (6 bases). This chain's CDR3 is CASSFWTAPQETQYF. CDR3 DNA sequence: TGCGCCAGCAGCTTCTGGACAGCACCCCAGGAGACCCAGTACTTC. The whole variable domain, remainder taken from reference TRBV5-1 and TRBJ2-5, is KAGVTQTPRYLIKTRGQQVTLSCSPISGHRSVSWYQQTPGQGLQFLFEYFSETQRNKGNFPGRFSGRQFSNSRSEMNVSTLELGDSALYLCASSFWTAPQETQYFGPGTRLLVL.